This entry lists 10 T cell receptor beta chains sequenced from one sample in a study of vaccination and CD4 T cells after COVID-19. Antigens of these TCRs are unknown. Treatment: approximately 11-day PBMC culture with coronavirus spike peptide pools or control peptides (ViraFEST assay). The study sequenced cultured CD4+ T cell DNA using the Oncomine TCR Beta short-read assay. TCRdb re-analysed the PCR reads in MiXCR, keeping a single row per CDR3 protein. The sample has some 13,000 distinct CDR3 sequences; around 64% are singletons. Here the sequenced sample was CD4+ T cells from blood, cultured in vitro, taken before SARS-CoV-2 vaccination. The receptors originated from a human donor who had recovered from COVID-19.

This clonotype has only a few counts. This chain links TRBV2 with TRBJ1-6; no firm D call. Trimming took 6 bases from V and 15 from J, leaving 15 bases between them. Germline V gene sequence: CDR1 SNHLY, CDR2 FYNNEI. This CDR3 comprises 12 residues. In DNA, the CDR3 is TGTGCCAGCAGAGTGGTCGAGAGTCACCTCCACTTT. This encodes CASRVVESHLHF.

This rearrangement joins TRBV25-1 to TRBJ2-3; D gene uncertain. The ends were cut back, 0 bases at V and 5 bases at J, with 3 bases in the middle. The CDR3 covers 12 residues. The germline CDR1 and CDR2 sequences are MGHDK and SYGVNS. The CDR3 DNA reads TGTGCCAGCAGTGAATACGTAGATACGCAGTATTTT. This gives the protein CASSEYVDTQYF.

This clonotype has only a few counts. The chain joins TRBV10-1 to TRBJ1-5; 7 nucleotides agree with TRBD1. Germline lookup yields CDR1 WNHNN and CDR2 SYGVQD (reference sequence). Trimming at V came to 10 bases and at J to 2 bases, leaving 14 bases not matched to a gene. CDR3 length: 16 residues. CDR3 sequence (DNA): TGCGCCACCCTAACAGGGGTTCTTTACGGCAATCAGCCCCAGCATTTT. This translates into CATLTGVLYGNQPQHF.

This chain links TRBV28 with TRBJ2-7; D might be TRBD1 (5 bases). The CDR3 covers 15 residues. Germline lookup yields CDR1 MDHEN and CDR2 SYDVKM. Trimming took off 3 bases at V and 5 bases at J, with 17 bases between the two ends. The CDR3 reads CASSFRRQTRHEQYF. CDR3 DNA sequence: TGTGCCAGCAGTTTTCGGAGACAGACACGCCACGAGCAGTACTTC. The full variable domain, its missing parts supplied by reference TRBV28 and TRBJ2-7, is DVKVTQSSRYLVKRTGEKVFLECVQDMDHENMFWYRQDPGLGLRLIYFSYDVKMKEKGDIPEGYSVSREKKERFSLILESASTNQTSMYLCASSFRRQTRHEQYFGPGTRLTVT.

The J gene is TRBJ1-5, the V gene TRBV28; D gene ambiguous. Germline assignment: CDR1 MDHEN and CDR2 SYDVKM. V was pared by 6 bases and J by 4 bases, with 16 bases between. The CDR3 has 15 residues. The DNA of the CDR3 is TGTGCCAGCAGACCGGGCGGGTTTCGAAATCAGCCCCAGCATTTT. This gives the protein CASRPGGFRNQPQHF. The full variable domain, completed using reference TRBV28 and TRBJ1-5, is DVKVTQSSRYLVKRTGEKVFLECVQDMDHENMFWYRQDPGLGLRLIYFSYDVKMKEKGDIPEGYSVSREKKERFSLILESASTNQTSMYLCASRPGGFRNQPQHFGDGTRLSIL.

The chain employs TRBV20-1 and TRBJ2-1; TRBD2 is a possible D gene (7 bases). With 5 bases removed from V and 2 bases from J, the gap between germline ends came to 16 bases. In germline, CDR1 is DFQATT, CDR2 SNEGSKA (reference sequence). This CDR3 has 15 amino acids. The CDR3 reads CSAALGGGPYNEQFF. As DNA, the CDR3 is TGCAGTGCTGCCCTTGGCGGGGGCCCCTACAATGAGCAGTTCTTC.

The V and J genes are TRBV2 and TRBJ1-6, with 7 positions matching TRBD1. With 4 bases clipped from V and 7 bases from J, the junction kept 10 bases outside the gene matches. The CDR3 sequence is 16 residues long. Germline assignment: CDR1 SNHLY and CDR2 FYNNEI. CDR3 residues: CASSVLQGSGNSPLHF. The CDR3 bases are TGTGCCAGCAGTGTATTACAGGGGTCGGGGAATTCACCCCTCCACTTT. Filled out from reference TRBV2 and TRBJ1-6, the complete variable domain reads EPEVTQTPSHQVTQMGQEVILRCVPISNHLYFYWYRQILGQKVEFLVSFYNNEISEKSEIFDDQFSVERPDGSNFTLKIRSTKLEDSAMYFCASSVLQGSGNSPLHFGNGTRLTVT.

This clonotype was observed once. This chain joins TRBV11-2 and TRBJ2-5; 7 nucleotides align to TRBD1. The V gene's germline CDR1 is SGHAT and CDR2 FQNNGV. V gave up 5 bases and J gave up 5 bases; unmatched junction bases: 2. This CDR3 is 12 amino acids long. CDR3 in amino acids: CASSRQGETQYF. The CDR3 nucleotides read TGTGCCAGCAGCCGACAGGGTGAGACCCAGTACTTC.

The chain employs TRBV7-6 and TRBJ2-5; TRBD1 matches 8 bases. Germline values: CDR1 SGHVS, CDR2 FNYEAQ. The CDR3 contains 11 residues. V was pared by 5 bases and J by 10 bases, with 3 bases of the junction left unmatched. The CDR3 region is CASSPDRGQYF. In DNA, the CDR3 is TGTGCCAGCAGCCCAGACAGGGGCCAGTACTTC.

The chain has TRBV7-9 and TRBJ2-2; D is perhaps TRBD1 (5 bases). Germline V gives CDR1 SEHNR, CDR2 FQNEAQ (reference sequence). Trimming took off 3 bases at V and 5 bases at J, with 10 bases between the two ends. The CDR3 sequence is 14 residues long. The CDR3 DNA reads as TGTGCCAGCAGCTTCAACCAGGGTACCGGGGAGCTGTTTTTT. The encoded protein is CASSFNQGTGELFF.